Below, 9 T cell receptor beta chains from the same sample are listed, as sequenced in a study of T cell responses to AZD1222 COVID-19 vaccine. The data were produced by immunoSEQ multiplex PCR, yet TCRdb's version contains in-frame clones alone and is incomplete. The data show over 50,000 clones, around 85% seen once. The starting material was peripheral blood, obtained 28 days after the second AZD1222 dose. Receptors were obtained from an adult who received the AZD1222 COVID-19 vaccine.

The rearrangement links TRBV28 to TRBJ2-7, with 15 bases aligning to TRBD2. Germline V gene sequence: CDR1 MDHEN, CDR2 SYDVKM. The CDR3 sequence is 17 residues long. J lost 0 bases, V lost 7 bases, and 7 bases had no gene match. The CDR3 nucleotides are TGTGCCAGCACTGGGACTAGCGGGAGGATAAGCTCCTACGAGCAGTACTTC. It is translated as CASTGTSGRISSYEQYF.

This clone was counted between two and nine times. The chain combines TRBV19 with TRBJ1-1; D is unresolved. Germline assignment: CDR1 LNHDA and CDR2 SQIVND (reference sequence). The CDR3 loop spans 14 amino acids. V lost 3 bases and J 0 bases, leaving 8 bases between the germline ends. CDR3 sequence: CASSIPNVNTEAFF. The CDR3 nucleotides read TGTGCCAGTAGTATCCCAAATGTGAACACTGAAGCTTTCTTT.

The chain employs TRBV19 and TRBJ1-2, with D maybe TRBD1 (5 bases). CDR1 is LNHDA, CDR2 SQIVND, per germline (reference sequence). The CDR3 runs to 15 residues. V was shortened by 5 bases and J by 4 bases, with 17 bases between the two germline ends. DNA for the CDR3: TGTGCCAGTAGTGAAGGGACCGATTCTCTCTATGGCTACACCTTC. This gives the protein CASSEGTDSLYGYTF. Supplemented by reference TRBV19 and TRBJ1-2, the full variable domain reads DGGITQSPKYLFRKEGQNVTLSCEQNLNHDAMYWYRQDPGQGLRLIYYSQIVNDFQKGDIAEGYSVSREKKESFPLTVTSAQKNPTAFYLCASSEGTDSLYGYTFGSGTRLTVV.

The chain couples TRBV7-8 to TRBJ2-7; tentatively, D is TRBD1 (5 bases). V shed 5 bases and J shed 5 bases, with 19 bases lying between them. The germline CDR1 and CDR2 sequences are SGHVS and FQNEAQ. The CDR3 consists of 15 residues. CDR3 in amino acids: CASSAYTGGMNEQYF. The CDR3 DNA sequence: TGTGCCAGCAGCGCCTACACAGGCGGAATGAACGAGCAGTACTTC. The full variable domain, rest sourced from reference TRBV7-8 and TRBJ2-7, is GAGVSQSPRYKVAKRGQDVALRCDPISGHVSLFWYQQALGQGPEFLTYFQNEAQLDKSGLPSDRFFAERPEGSVSTLKIQRTQQEDSAVYLCASSAYTGGMNEQYFGPGTRLTVT.

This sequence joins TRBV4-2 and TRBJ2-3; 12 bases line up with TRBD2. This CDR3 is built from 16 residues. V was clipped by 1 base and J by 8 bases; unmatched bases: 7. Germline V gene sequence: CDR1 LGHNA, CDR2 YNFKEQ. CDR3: CASSQASGGGEGTQYF. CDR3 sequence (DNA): TGTGCCAGCAGCCAAGCTAGCGGGGGGGGTGAGGGTACGCAGTATTTT.

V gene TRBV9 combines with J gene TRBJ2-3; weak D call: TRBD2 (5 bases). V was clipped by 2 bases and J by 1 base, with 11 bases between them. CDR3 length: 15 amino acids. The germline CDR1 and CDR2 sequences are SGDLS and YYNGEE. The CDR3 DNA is TGTGCCAGCAGCGTCATGGACTTTCGCACAGATACGCAGTATTTT. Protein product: CASSVMDFRTDTQYF.

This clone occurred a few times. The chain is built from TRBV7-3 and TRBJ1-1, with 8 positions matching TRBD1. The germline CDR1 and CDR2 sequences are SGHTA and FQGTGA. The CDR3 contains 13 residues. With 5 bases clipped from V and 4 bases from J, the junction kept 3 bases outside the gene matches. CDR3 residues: CASSPTGGTEAFF. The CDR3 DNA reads TGTGCCAGCAGCCCAACAGGGGGCACTGAAGCTTTCTTT.

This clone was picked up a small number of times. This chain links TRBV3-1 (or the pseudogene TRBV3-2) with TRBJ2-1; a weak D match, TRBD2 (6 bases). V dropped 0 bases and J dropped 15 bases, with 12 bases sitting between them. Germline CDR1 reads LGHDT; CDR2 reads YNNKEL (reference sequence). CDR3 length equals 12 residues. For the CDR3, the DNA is TGTGCCAGCAGCCAAGAGATGGGGGGTAGGTTCTTC. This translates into CASSQEMGGRFF.

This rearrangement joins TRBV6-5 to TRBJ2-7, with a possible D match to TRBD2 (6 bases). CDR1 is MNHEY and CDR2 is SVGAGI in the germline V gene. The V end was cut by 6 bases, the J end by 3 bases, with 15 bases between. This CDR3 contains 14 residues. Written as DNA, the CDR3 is TGTGCCAGCAGGTGGGAGGACGGCAACTACGAGCAGTACTTC. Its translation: CASRWEDGNYEQYF.